This entry describes one T cell receptor beta chain. Its antigen is unknown. Germline CDR1 LGHDT, CDR2 YNNKEL (reference sequence). This CDR3 has 15 residues. With 2 bases removed from V and 2 bases from J, the gap between germline ends came to 13 bases. The data originate from a study of blood T cells in healthy people across ages. Study results and caveats: The study regarded diversity estimates from one million T cells as underestimates. TCR beta diversity tracked closely with naive T cell percentage.

Primed by a sample-barcoded 5' primer and a J-beta primer mix, a second PCR proceeded for about 6 to 11 cycles. MiXCR, run by TCRdb on the 5' RACE reads, gives a single entry per CDR3 protein. The sample has hundreds of thousands of distinct CDR3 sequences, around 43% seen once. The sequence was obtained from a man aged 55-75 years in good health. The chain has TRBV3-1 and TRBJ2-7; weak D call: TRBD2 (7 bases). Input material: blood. CDR3 nucleotides: TGTGCCAGCAGCCAAAAGGAGGGGGGGGCCTACGAGCAGTACTTC. It yields the protein CASSQKEGGAYEQYF.